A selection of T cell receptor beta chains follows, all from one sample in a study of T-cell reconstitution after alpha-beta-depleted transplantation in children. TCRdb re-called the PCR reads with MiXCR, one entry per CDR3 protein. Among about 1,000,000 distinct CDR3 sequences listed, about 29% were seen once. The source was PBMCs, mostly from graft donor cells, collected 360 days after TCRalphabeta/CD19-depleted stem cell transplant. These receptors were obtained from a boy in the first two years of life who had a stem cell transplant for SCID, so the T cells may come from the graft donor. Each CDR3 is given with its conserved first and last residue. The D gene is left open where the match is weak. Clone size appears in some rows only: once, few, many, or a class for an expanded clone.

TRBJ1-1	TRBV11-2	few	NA	TGTGCCAGCAGCTTAATTGAGGGAAGAGTGACTGAAGCTTTCTTT	CASSLIEGRVTEAFF
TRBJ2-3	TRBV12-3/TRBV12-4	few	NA	TGTGCCAGCAGTTCCCTTGGGCGGGAAATCACAGATACGCAGTATTTT	CASSSLGREITDTQYF
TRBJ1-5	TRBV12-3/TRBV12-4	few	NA	TGTGCCAGCAGTTGGTGGGATCAGCCCCAGCATTTT	CASSWWDQPQHF
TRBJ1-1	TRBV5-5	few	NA	TGTGCCAGCAGCTATGACGCGGACACTGAAGCTTTCTTT	CASSYDADTEAFF
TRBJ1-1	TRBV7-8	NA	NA	TGTGCCAGCAGGGCGAGGCCCACGAACACTGAAGCTTTCTTT	CASRARPTNTEAFF
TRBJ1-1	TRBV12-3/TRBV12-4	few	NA	TGTGCCAGCAGCAGGGAGATTCACACTGAAGCTTTCTTT	CASSREIHTEAFF
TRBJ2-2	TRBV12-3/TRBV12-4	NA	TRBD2	TGTGCCAGCAGGAATCTAGCGGGGGTACCAAAAAACACCGGGGAGCTGTTTTTT	CASRNLAGVPKNTGELFF
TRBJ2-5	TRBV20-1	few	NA	TGCAGTGCTGGCCACGGGGTACAAGAGACCCAGTACTTC	CSAGHGVQETQYF
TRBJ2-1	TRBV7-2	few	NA	TGTGCCAGCAGCTTAGTGGTCAGTGAGCAGTTCTTC	CASSLVVSEQFF
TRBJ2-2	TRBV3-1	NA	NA	TGTGCCAGCAGCCAAGGGCCGGCCGGGGAGCTGTTTTTT	CASSQGPAGELFF
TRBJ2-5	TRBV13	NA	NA	TGTGCCAGCAGACCACCGGGTACCCAAGAGACCCAGTACTTC	CASRPPGTQETQYF
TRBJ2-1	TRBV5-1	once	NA	TGCGCCAGCAGCTTGTCTCCCGGGACCCCAAAACCTTTCTCCTACAATGAGCAGTTCTTC	CASSLSPGTPKPFSYNEQFF
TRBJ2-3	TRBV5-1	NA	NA	TGCGCCAGCGGTGGGGGACACTCTCGCACAGATACGCAGTATTTT	CASGGGHSRTDTQYF
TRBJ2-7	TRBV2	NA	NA	TGTGCCAGCCTAGCCCACTTGGCTGGCCCCTACGAGCAGTACTTC	CASLAHLAGPYEQYF
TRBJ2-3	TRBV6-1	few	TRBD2	TGTGCCAGCACCGGACTAGCGGGGGCCAGCACAGATACGCAGTATTTT	CASTGLAGASTDTQYF
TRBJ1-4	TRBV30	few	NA	TGTGCCTGGAGACCGGGGCTCGCTGCAACTAATGAAAAACTGTTTTTT	CAWRPGLAATNEKLFF
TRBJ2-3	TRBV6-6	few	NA	TGTGCCAGCAGGAGTACTGAGAATGCGCAGTATTTT	CASRSTENAQYF
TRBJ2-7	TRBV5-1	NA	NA	TGCGCCAGCAGCTTGGAGGGCTACTCCTACGAGCAGTACTTC	CASSLEGYSYEQYF
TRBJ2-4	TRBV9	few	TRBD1	TGTGCCAGCAGCCCCGGGACAGATCTAGCCAAAAACATTCAGTACTTC	CASSPGTDLAKNIQYF
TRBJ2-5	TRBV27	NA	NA	TGTGCCAGCAGTCATCGGGACTCACGAGAGGAGACCCAGTACTTC	CASSHRDSREETQYF
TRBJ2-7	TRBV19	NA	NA	TGTGCCAGTAGTGTGGGACATGCCTACGAGCAGTACTTC	CASSVGHAYEQYF
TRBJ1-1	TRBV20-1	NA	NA	TGCAGTGCTAACCCACGACAGACGCTGAACACTGAAGCTTTCTTT	CSANPRQTLNTEAFF
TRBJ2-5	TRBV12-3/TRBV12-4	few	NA	TGTGCCAGCAGTCCCCAAGGACACAGCCAAGAGACCCAGTACTTC	CASSPQGHSQETQYF
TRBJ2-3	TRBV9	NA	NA	TGTGCCAGCAGCGTAGTTGACACAGATACGCAGTATTTT	CASSVVDTDTQYF